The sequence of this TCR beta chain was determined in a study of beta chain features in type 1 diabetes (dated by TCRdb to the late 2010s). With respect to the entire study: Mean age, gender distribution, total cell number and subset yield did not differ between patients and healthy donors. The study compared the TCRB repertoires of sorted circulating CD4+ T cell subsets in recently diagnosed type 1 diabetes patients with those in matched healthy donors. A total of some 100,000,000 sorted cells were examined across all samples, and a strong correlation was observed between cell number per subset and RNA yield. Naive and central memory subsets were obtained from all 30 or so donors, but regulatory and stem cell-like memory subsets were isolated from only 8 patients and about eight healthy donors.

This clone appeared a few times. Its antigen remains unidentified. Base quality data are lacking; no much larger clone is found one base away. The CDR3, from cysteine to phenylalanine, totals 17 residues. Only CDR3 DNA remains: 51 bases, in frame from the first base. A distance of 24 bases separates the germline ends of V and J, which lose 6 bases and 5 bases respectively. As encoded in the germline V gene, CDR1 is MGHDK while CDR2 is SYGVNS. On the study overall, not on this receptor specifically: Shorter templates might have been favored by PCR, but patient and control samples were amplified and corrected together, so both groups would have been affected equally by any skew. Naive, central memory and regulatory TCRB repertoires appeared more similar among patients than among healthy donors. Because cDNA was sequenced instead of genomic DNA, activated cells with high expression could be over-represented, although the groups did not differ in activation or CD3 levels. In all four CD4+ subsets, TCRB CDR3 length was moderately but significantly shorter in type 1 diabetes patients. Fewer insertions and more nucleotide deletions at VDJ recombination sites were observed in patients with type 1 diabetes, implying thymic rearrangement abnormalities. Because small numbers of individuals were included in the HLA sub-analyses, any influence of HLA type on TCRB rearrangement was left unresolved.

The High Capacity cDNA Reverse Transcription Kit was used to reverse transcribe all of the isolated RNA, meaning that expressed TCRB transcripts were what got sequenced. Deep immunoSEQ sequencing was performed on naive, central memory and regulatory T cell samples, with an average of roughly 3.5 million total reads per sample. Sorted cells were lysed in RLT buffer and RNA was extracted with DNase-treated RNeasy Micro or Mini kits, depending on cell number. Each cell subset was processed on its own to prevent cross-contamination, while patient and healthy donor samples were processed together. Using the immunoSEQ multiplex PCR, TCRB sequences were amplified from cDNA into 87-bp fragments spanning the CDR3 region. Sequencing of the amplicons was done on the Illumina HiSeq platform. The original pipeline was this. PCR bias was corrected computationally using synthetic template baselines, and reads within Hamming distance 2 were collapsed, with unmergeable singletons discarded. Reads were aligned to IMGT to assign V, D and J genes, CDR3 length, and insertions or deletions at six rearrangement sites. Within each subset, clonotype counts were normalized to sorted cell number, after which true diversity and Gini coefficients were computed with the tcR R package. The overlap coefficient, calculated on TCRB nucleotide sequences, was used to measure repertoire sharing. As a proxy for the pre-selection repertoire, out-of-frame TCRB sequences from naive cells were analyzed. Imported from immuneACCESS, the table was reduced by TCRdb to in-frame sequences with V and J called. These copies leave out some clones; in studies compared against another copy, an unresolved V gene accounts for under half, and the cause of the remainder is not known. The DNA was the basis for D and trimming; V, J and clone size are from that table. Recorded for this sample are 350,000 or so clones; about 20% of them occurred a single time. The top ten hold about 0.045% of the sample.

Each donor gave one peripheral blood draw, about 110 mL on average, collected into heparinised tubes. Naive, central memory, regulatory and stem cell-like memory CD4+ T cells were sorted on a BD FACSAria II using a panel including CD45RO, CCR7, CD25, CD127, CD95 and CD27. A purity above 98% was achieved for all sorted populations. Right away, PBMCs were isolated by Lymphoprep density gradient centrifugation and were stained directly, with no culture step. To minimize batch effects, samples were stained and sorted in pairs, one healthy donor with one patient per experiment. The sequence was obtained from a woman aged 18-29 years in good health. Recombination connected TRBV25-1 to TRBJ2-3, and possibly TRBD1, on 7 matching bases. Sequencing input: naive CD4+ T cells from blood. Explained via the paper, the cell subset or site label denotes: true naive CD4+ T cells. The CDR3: CASSRRGLATRQDTQYF. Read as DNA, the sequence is TGTGCCAGCAGCCGGAGGGGGCTAGCGACTCGACAAGATACGCAGTATTTT.